This T cell receptor (beta chain) emerged from a study of graft-versus-host responses after intestinal transplantation. Study as a whole: Recipients had multivisceral, liver-intestinal, or isolated intestinal transplants. Following induction with anti-thymocyte globulin, all recipients were given tacrolimus and steroids for two to four years.

The length of the CDR3 is 15 residues. V lost 4 bases and J 4 bases, leaving 15 bases between the germline ends. Germline CDR1 and CDR2: SGHDT and YYEEEE. As concerns this clone: Its specificity is not known.

Study findings and constraints: GvH clonotypes were identified within recipient marrow, with a subset emerging first in ileum or blood. Association was observed between peak circulating GvH clone levels and early post-transplant HvG declines.

TCRdb's copy holds only in-frame clones and misses some; the assay was immunoSEQ multiplex PCR. The sample consists of tens of thousands of clones, roughly nine tenths of them appearing once. This chain connects TRBV5-6 to TRBJ1-3; D perhaps matches TRBD1 (6 bases). The TCR originated in a human donor who received an intestinal transplant. The source was unstimulated CD4+ T cells sorted from spleen or lymph node cells, collected before intestinal transplant. The CDR3 DNA reads TGTGCCAGCAGCCCATACAGGGCTCCCGGAAACACCATATATTTT. Translating it yields CASSPYRAPGNTIYF.